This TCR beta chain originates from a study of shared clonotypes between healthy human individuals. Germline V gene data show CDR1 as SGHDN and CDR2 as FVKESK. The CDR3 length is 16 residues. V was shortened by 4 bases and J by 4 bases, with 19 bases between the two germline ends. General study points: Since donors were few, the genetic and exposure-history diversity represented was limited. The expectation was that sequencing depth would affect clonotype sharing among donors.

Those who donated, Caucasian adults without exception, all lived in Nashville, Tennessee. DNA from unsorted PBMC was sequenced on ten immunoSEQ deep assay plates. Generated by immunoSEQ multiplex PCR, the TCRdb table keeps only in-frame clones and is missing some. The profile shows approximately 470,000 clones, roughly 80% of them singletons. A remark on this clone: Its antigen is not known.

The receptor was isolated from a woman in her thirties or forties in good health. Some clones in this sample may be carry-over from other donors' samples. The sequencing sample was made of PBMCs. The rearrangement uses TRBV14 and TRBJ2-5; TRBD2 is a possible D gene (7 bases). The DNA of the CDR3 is TGTGCCAGCAGCCCCGGGGGCGGGGGATCCGGAGAGACCCAGTACTTC. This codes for CASSPGGGGSGETQYF. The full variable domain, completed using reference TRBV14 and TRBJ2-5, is EAGVTQFPSHSVIEKGQTVTLRCDPISGHDNLYWYRRVMGKEIKFLLHFVKESKQDESGMPNNRFLAERTGGTYSTLKVQPAELEDSGVYFCASSPGGGGSGETQYFGPGTRLLVL.